This TCR beta chain was found in a study of human T cells and chemical hapten exposure. Germline lookup yields CDR1 ENHRY and CDR2 SYGVKD. This CDR3 is 13 amino acids long. V was shortened by 6 bases and J by 5 bases, with 13 bases between the two germline ends. In TCRdb, the RACE reads were re-called with MiXCR into one record per CDR3 protein. The sample carries 180,000 or so distinct CDR3 sequences, approximately 31% recorded once. Findings and limits, study-wide: Expanded TCRs produced significantly more large CDR3 similarity clusters than controls did.

About this clonotype itself: Antigen: not known.

Noted time point: pre-sensitization, week 0. Sample treatment: therapeutic diphenylcyclopropenone sensitization with weekly scalp DPC. The sequence derives from a woman under 40 with alopecia areata. Some clones in this sample may be carry-over from other donors' samples. Sequencing was performed on whole blood, taken in connection with sensitization to the hapten diphenylcyclopropenone (DPC). J is TRBJ1-1 and V is TRBV10-3; no definite D call. In DNA, the CDR3 is TGTGCCATCAGAAGCGGGGTGGGAACTGAAGCTTTCTTT. Residues: CAIRSGVGTEAFF.